This T cell receptor (beta chain) was recovered during a study of blood T cell repertoires in COVID-19. Overall study context: The United States, Italy and Spain provided the acute and convalescent COVID-19 samples. Sources were T cells, B-cell-depleted T cells, or PBMCs; the material itself was cDNA or gDNA.

Germline trimming cut 6 bases from V and 8 bases from J; bases unmatched to any gene: 8. CDR3 length equals 13 residues. Here immunoSEQ multiplex PCR was the method, and the copy in TCRdb shows in-frame clones only, minus some. The sample has 85,000 to 120,000 clones, 70% to 75% seen once. This sequence joins TRBV12-3 or TRBV12-4 and TRBJ1-2; 8 bases map to TRBD1. The source of this sequence is a human donor with acute or convalescent COVID-19. The donor label of this sample is uncertain. Material for sequencing was peripheral blood. In nucleotides, the CDR3 is TGTGCCAGCAGCACCAACAGGGGGATCGGCTACACCTTC. Translated: CASSTNRGIGYTF.